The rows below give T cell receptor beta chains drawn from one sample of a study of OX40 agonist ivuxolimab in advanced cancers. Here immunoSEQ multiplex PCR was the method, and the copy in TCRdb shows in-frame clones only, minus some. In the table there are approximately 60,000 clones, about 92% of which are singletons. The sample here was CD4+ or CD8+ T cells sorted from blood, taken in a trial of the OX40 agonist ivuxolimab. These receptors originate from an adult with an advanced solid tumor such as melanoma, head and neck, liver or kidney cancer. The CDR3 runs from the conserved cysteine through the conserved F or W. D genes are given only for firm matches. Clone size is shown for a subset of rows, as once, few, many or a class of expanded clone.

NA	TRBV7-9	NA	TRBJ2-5	TGTGCCAGCAGCTTAGCTCCCCAGGGATCGGGGCAAGAGACCCAGTACTTC	CASSLAPQGSGQETQYF
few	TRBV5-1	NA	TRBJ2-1	TGCGCCAGCAGCTACCTCCGGGACTCTACCATGAATGAGCAGTTCTTC	CASSYLRDSTMNEQFF
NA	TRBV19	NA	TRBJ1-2	TGTGCCAGTAGTCCTGATATCTATGGCTACACCTTC	CASSPDIYGYTF
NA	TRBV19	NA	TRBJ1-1	TGTGCCAGTAGTAGGGGTGACACTGAAGCTTTCTTT	CASSRGDTEAFF
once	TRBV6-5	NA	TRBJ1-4	TGTGCCAGCAGTTACCTAAGAGGGGAAAAACTGTTTTTT	CASSYLRGEKLFF
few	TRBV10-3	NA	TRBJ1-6	TGTGCCATCAGTGAGGCGGCAGGTATAGGGAATTCACCCCTCCACTTT	CAISEAAGIGNSPLHF
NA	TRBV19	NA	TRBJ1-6	TGTGCCAGTAGTATTCAGGGTCTTGGAGGAGGTAATAATTCACCCCTCCACTTT	CASSIQGLGGGNNSPLHF
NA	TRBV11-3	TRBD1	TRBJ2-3	TGTGCCTCTCAGGGGGCAGATACGCAGTATTTT	CASQGADTQYF
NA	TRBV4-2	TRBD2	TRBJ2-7	TGTGCCAGCAGACGGGCCTCGACTAGCTCAGCGGCCCAATCCTACGAGCAGTACTTC	CASRRASTSSAAQSYEQYF
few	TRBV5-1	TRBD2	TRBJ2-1	TGCGCCAGCAGCTTGGGGGTTAGCGGGGGCCCATACAATGAGCAGTTCTTC	CASSLGVSGGPYNEQFF
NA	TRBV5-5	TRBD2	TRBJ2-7	TGTGCCAGCAGTCTAGCGGACAACAAATACGAGCAGTACTTC	CASSLADNKYEQYF
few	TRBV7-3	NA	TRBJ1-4	TGTGCCAGCCCCAATTGGGAGGGTGAAAAACTGTTTTTT	CASPNWEGEKLFF
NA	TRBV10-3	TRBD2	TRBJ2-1	TGTGCCATCAGTGAGGCATCTAGCGGGCCTTACAATGAGCAGTTCTTC	CAISEASSGPYNEQFF
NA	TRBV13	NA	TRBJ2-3	TGTGCCAGCAGCGTACCGGGCCCAGATACGCAGTATTTT	CASSVPGPDTQYF
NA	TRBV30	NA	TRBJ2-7	TGTGCCTGGAGTGGACTAGGTGGCGAGCAGTACTTC	CAWSGLGGEQYF
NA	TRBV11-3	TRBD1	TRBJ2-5	TGTGCCAGCAGCTCCCCGGACAGGGAAGAGACCCAGTACTTC	CASSSPDREETQYF
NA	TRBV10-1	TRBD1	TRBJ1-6	TGCGCCAGCAGTGAGGGACAGGATAATTCACCCCTCCACTTT	CASSEGQDNSPLHF
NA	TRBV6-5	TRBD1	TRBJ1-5	TGTGCCAGCAGAGGGGGCCGTACCTTGCCCCAGCATTTT	CASRGGRTLPQHF
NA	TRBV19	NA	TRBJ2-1	TGTGCCAGTAGTATCGACAACCCTAATGAGCAGTTCTTC	CASSIDNPNEQFF
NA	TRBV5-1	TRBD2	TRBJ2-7	TGCGCCAGCAGCCAGACTAGCGGGGGGTCCTACGAGCAGTACTTC	CASSQTSGGSYEQYF
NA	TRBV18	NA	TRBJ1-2	TGTGCCAGCTCACCTAAGGTTAGCGATGGCTACACCTTC	CASSPKVSDGYTF
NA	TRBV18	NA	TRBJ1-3	TGTGCCAGCTCACCACGCGTAGTTTCTGGGACCCGCTCTGGAAACACCATATATTTT	CASSPRVVSGTRSGNTIYF
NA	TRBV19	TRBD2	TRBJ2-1	TGTGCCAGCGCAGACGTGGGACTAGGTCCGGGTGAGCAGTTCTTC	CASADVGLGPGEQFF
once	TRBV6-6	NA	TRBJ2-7	TGTGCCAGCGAGGACCGGGGGGCAACGTACGAGCAGTACTTC	CASEDRGATYEQYF
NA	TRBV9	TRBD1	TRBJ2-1	TGTGCCAGCAGCGTAGAGTGGACAGGGGTGGATTTTGGTGAGCAGTTCTTC	CASSVEWTGVDFGEQFF
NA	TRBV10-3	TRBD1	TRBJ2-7	TGTGCCATCAGTGCGAATCGACAGGGGTACGAGCAGTACTTC	CAISANRQGYEQYF
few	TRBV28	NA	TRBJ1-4	TGTGCCAGCACCCAAACGGGAAGTGAAGAAAAACTGTTTTTT	CASTQTGSEEKLFF
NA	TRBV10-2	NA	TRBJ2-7	TGCGCCACCGGGGTATTAAGCTCCTACGAGCAGTACTTC	CATGVLSSYEQYF
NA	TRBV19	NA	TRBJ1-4	TGTGCCAGTAACTCGCTCGGGGAGGCAAATAATGAAAAACTGTTTTTT	CASNSLGEANNEKLFF
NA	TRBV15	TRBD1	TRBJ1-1	TGTGCCACCAGCAGAGGGACACAGGGGGCCCTGAACACTGAAGCTTTCTTT	CATSRGTQGALNTEAFF
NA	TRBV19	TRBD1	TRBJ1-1	TGTGCCAGTGGACAGGCGAGGAACACTGAAGCTTTCTTT	CASGQARNTEAFF
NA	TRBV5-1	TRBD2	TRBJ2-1	TGCGCCAGCAGCGGGGGACTAGCGGTGAGCTCCTACAATGAGCAGTTCTTC	CASSGGLAVSSYNEQFF
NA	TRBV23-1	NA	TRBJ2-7	TGCGCCAGCAGTCAATGGGCAGGAAACCCATACGAGCAGTACTTC	CASSQWAGNPYEQYF
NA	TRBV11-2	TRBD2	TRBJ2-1	TGTGCCAGCAGCTACCGACTAGCTACAGATGAGCAGTTCTTC	CASSYRLATDEQFF
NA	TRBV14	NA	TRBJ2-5	TGTGCCAGCAGCCAAGTCACCCAAGAGACCCAGTACTTC	CASSQVTQETQYF
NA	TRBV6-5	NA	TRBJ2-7	TGTGCCAGCAGTTACAGGGACACATACTACGAGCAGTACTTC	CASSYRDTYYEQYF
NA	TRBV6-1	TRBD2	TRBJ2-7	TGTGCCAGCAGTCCTTCGACTAGCGGGATTTACGAGCAGTACTTC	CASSPSTSGIYEQYF
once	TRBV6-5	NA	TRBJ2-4	TGTGCCAGCAGTTACGGATCGGGTGGCTCCGAAAACATTCAGTACTTC	CASSYGSGGSENIQYF
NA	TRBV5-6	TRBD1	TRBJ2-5	TGTGCCAGCAGCTTGGACAGGGGACAGACCCAGTACTTC	CASSLDRGQTQYF